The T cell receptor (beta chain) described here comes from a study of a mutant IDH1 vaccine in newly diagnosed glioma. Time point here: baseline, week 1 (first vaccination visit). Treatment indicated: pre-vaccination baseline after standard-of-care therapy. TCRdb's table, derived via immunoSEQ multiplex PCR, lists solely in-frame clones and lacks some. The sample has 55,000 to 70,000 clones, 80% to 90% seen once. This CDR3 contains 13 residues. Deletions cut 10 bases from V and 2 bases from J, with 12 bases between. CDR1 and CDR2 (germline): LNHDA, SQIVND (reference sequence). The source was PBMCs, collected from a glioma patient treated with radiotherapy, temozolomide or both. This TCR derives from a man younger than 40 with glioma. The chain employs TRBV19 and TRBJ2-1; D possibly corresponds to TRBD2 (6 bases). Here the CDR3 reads CATRGAAYNEQFF. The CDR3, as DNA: TGTGCCACCCGCGGGGCAGCCTACAATGAGCAGTTCTTC.